Listed here are 18 T cell receptor beta chains from one sample, sequenced in a study of cytomegalovirus exposure and HLA in healthy donors. Primers: 60 Vbeta forward and 13 Jbeta reverse. Here immunoSEQ multiplex PCR was the method, and the copy in TCRdb shows in-frame clones only, minus some. The sample includes fewer than 150,000 clones, around 83% of them seen just once. Sequenced sample: PBMCs. These receptors were obtained from a woman under 40 in good health and CMV-seropositive.

The chain joins TRBV10-3 to TRBJ2-7, with 7 bases lining up with TRBD1. Germline CDR1 is ENHRY and CDR2 is SYGVKD. Losses at the gene ends were 10 bases for V and 2 bases for J; bases not matched to a gene: 8. The CDR3 extends over 13 amino acids. The CDR3: CATTDRAAYEQYF. CDR3 sequence (DNA): TGTGCCACCACCGACAGGGCCGCCTACGAGCAGTACTTC.

This clone was detected once. This chain uses TRBV19 with TRBJ1-3, with D perhaps matching TRBD1 (6 bases). Per the germline V gene, CDR1 is LNHDA and CDR2 is SQIVND (reference sequence). This CDR3 has 16 residues. V gave up 4 bases and J gave up 5 bases, with 18 bases separating them. CDR3 sequence: CASSTPGGQGRNTIYF. Written as DNA, the CDR3 is TGTGCCAGTAGTACCCCCGGGGGGCAGGGAAGAAACACCATATATTTT.

J is TRBJ2-7 and V is TRBV6-5; D possibly corresponds to TRBD1 (5 bases). Per germline, CDR1 MNHEY and CDR2 SVGAGI. Trimming stripped 0 bases from V and 3 bases from J, with 15 bases between. The CDR3 runs 16 residues. This CDR3 reads CASSYSEGWQGYEQYF. DNA of the CDR3: TGTGCCAGCAGTTACTCTGAAGGGTGGCAGGGCTACGAGCAGTACTTC.

This clone is a singleton in its sample. The rearrangement links TRBV5-1 to TRBJ1-1, with a possible D match to TRBD1 (6 bases). There are 16 residues in the CDR3. Per the germline V gene, CDR1 is SGHRS and CDR2 is YFSETQ. Trimming removed 0 bases from V and 3 bases from J, with 15 bases in between. The CDR3, as DNA: TGCGCCAGCAGCTTGGTGGCAGGGGCCATGGACACTGAAGCTTTCTTT. Translation: CASSLVAGAMDTEAFF.

The chain combines TRBV10-1 with TRBJ1-6; no reliable D call. V was trimmed by 2 bases and J by 4 bases, leaving 6 bases between them. The CDR3 is 14 residues long. The germline CDR1 and CDR2 sequences are WNHNN and SYGVQD (reference sequence). CDR3 sequence reads: CASSEGSYNSPLHF. In DNA form, the CDR3 reads TGCGCCAGCAGTGAGGGGAGTTATAATTCACCCCTCCACTTT.

The chain carries TRBV2 and TRBJ2-3; TRBD2 matches at 14 bases. The CDR3 spans 14 residues. V was pared by 7 bases and J by 4 bases, with 1 base of the junction left unmatched. Germline V gene data show CDR1 as SNHLY and CDR2 as FYNNEI. In nucleotides, the CDR3 is TGTGCCAGCACGGGACTAGCGGGGGCAGATACGCAGTATTTT. Translated, it gives CASTGLAGADTQYF.

The chain is built from TRBV5-1 and TRBJ2-3, with D perhaps TRBD2 (6 bases). Trimming removed 4 bases at V and 8 bases at J, with 20 bases between. From germline, CDR1 is SGHRS and CDR2 YFSETQ. The CDR3 consists of 15 residues. Here the CDR3 reads CASSDGTSALGTQYF. In DNA form, the CDR3 reads TGCGCCAGCAGCGACGGGACTTCAGCCTTAGGTACGCAGTATTTT.

The chain employs TRBV19 and TRBJ1-5; D might be TRBD1 (6 bases). This CDR3 contains 12 residues. The germline V gene encodes CDR1 LNHDA and CDR2 SQIVND (reference sequence). V dropped 8 bases and J dropped 13 bases, with 18 bases sitting between them. The CDR3 sequence: CASQAQGGTQHF. In nucleotides, the CDR3 is TGTGCCAGTCAGGCACAGGGAGGGACACAGCATTTT.

This chain links TRBV6-1 with TRBJ2-2, with D perhaps matching TRBD1 (6 bases). The V and J ends lost 3 bases and 2 bases respectively, with 7 bases between them. Germline V gene sequence: CDR1 MNHNS, CDR2 SASEGT. This CDR3 contains 14 residues. This CDR3 is CASSDGTNTGELFF. The CDR3 DNA follows: TGTGCCAGCAGTGATGGGACAAACACCGGGGAGCTGTTTTTT.

In this sample, this clone turned up a few times. The chain uses TRBV7-6 and TRBJ2-5; 12 bases match TRBD2. The junction had 0 bases not matched to a gene; V was cut back by 3 bases and J by 4 bases. This CDR3 has 14 amino acids. Germline V lookup: CDR1 SGHVS, CDR2 FNYEAQ. The CDR3 DNA reads TGTGCCAGCAGCTTGACTAGCGGGGGAGAGACCCAGTACTTC. Translating it yields CASSLTSGGETQYF. The full variable domain, rest sourced from reference TRBV7-6 and TRBJ2-5, is GAGVSQSPRYKVTKRGQDVALRCDPISGHVSLYWYRQALGQGPEFLTYFNYEAQQDKSGLPNDRFSAERPEGSISTLTIQRTEQRDSAMYRCASSLTSGGETQYFGPGTRLLVL.

The chain joins TRBV27 to TRBJ2-3, with TRBD2 matching over 11 bases. This CDR3 is 15 amino acids long. CDR1 is MNHEY, CDR2 SMNVEV, per germline (reference sequence). The V gene end was trimmed by 6 bases and the J gene end by 5 bases; junction bases not matched to a gene: 7. The CDR3 is CASRGSGRALDTQYF. CDR3 sequence (DNA): TGTGCCAGCAGGGGTAGCGGGAGGGCCCTAGATACGCAGTATTTT.

The V gene is TRBV27, the J gene TRBJ1-5; 9 bases are a match to TRBD1. There are 15 residues in the CDR3. The V gene's germline CDR1 is MNHEY and CDR2 SMNVEV (reference sequence). Losses at the gene ends were 5 bases for V and 2 bases for J; bases not matched to a gene: 4. CDR3 coding DNA: TGTGCCAGCAGTCTATGGACAGGGGGCAATCAGCCCCAGCATTTT. It is translated as CASSLWTGGNQPQHF.

The rearrangement joins TRBV2 to TRBJ1-1; D is undetermined. CDR3 length equals 14 residues. Germline lookup yields CDR1 SNHLY and CDR2 FYNNEI. V shed 7 bases and J shed 0 bases, with 12 bases lying between them. Here the CDR3 DNA reads TGTGCCAGCACCTTTTGGGGAGTGAACACTGAAGCTTTCTTT. Encoded protein: CASTFWGVNTEAFF. Together with reference TRBV2 and TRBJ1-1, the CDR3 gives the full variable domain: EPEVTQTPSHQVTQMGQEVILRCVPISNHLYFYWYRQILGQKVEFLVSFYNNEISEKSEIFDDQFSVERPDGSNFTLKIRSTKLEDSAMYFCASTFWGVNTEAFFGQGTRLTVV.

The chain is built from TRBV30 and TRBJ1-4; D call uncertain. This CDR3 contains 12 residues. Per germline, CDR1 GTSNPN and CDR2 SVGIG (reference sequence). The germline V and J ends were trimmed by 4 bases and 7 bases, with 10 bases remaining between them. The CDR3 is CAWKYAGEKLFF. Written as DNA, the CDR3 is TGTGCCTGGAAGTACGCAGGTGAAAAACTGTTTTTT.

The CDR3 reads CASTPGTGGGQPQHF. In nucleotides, the CDR3 is TGTGCCAGCACACCCGGGACAGGGGGCGGTCAGCCCCAGCATTTT. The chain recombines TRBV6-5 with TRBJ1-5; TRBD1 matches 12 bases. The CDR3 covers 15 residues. Unmatched junction bases numbered 7, after V lost 7 bases and J lost 6 bases. Germline lookup yields CDR1 MNHEY and CDR2 SVGAGI.

The chain links TRBV19 to TRBJ2-7, with TRBD1 matching over 8 bases. CDR1 is LNHDA and CDR2 is SQIVND in the germline V gene (reference sequence). CDR3 length: 15 amino acids. The junction had 17 bases not matched to a gene; V was cut back by 9 bases and J by 7 bases. The CDR3, as DNA: TGTGCCAGCACACCAGGACAGGGAATCCTTAAGGAGCAGTACTTC. This encodes CASTPGQGILKEQYF.

This CDR3 is CASSREGDSYNEQFF. DNA for the CDR3: TGTGCCAGCAGTCGAGAGGGGGACTCCTACAATGAGCAGTTCTTC. V is TRBV28 and J is TRBJ2-1, with D possibly matching TRBD1 (6 bases). V gave up 5 bases and J gave up 0 bases, with 11 bases separating them. Germline loops: CDR1 MDHEN, CDR2 SYDVKM. There are 15 residues in the CDR3.

This clone appeared once. The J gene is TRBJ1-1, the V gene TRBV28; D is perhaps TRBD1 (6 bases). The CDR3 covers 14 residues. In germline, CDR1 is MDHEN, CDR2 SYDVKM. V lost 5 bases and J 1 base, leaving 11 bases between the germline ends. The CDR3 protein is CASSPPDRNTEAFF. Written as DNA, the CDR3 is TGTGCCAGCAGTCCCCCGGACAGGAACACTGAAGCTTTCTTT. Looking up the rest from reference TRBV28 and TRBJ1-1 gives the full variable domain: DVKVTQSSRYLVKRTGEKVFLECVQDMDHENMFWYRQDPGLGLRLIYFSYDVKMKEKGDIPEGYSVSREKKERFSLILESASTNQTSMYLCASSPPDRNTEAFFGQGTRLTVV.